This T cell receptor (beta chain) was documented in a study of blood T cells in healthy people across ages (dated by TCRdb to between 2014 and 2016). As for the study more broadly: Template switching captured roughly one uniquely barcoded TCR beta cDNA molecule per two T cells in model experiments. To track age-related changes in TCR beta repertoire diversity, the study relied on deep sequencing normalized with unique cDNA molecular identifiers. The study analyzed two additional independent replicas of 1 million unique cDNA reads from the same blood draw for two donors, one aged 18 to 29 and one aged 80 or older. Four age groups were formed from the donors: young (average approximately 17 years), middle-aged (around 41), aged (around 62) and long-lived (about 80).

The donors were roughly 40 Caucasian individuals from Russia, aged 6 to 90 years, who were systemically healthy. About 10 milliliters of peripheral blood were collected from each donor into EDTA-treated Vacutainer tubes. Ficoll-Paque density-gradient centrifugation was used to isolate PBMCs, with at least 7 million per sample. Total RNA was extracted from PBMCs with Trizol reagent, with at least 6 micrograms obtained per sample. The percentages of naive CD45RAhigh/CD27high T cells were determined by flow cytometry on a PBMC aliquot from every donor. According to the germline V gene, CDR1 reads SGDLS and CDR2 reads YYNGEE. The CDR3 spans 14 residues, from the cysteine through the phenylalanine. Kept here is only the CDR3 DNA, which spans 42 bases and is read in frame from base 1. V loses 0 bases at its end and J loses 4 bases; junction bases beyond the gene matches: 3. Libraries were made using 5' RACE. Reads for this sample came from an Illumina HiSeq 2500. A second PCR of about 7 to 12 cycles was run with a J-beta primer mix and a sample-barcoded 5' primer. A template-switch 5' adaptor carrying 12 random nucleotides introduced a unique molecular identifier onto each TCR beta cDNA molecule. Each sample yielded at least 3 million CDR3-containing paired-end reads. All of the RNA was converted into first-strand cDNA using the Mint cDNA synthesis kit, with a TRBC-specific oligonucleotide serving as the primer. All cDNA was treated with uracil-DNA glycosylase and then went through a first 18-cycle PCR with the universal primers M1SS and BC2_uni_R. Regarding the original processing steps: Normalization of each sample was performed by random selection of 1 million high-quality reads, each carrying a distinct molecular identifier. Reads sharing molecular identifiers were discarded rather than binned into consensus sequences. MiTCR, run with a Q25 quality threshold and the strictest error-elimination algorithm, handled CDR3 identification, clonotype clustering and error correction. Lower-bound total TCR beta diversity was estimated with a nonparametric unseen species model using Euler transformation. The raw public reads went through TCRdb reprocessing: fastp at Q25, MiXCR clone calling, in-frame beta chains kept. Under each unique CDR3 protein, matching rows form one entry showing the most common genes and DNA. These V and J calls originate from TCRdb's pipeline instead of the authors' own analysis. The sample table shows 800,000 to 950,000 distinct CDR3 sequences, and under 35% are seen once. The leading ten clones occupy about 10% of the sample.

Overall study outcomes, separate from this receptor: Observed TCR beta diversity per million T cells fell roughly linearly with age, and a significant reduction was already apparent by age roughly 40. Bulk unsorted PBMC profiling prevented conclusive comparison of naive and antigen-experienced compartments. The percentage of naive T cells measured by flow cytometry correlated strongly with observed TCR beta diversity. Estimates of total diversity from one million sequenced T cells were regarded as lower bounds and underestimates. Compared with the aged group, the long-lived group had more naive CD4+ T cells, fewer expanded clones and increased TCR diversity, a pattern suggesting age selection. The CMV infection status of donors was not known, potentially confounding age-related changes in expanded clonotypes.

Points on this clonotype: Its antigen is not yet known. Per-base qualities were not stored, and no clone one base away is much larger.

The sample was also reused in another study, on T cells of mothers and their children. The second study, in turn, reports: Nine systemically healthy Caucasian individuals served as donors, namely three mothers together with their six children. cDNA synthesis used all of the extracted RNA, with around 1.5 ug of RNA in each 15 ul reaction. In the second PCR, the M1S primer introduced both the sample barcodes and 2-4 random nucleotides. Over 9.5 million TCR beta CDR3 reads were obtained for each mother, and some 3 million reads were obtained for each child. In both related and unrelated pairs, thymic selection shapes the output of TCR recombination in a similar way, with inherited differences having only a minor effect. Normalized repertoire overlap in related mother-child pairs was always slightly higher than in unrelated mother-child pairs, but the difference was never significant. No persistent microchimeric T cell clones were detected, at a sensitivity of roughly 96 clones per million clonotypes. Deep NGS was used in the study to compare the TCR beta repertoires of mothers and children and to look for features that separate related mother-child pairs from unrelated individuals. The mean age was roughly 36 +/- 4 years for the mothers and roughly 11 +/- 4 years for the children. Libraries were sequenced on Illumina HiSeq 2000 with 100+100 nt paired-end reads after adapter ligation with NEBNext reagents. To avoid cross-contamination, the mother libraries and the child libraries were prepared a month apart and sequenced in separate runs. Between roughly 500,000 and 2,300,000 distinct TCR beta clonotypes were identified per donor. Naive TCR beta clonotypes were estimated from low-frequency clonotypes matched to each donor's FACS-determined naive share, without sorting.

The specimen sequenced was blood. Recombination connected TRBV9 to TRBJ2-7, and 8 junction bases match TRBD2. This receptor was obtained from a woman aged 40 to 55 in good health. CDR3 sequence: CASSVAGGYYEQYF. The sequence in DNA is TGTGCCAGCAGCGTAGCGGGGGGGTATTACGAGCAGTACTTC.